Below, 9 T cell receptor beta chains from the same sample are listed, as sequenced in a study of shared clonotypes between healthy human individuals. The repertoire was sequenced with immunoSEQ multiplex PCR; TCRdb's copy has only in-frame clones and lacks some. The table has millions of clones, around nine tenths seen once. Specimen: naive CD4+ T cells sorted from blood. Subset: CD45RA+ positively selected. Source of these receptors: a man aged 18-30 years in good health.

The chain carries TRBV6-1 and TRBJ2-7, with 7 bases fitting TRBD2. J was trimmed by 4 bases and V by 11 bases; bases with no gene match: 11. The CDR3 extends over 13 amino acids. Germline CDR1 MNHNS, CDR2 SASEGT. CDR3 amino acids: CAGSSGVGYEQYF. Written as DNA, the CDR3 is TGTGCCGGATCAAGCGGGGTCGGGTACGAGCAGTACTTC.

This chain joins TRBV30 and TRBJ1-1; D is undetermined. Germline CDR1 reads GTSNPN; CDR2 reads SVGIG (reference sequence). The CDR3 covers 11 residues. V was cut by 4 bases and J by 0 bases, with 3 bases left in between. DNA of the CDR3: TGTGCCTGGAAGGTGAACACTGAAGCTTTCTTT. It is translated as CAWKVNTEAFF.

The V call is TRBV6-6, the J call TRBJ2-3; perhaps D is TRBD1 or TRBD2 (5 bases each). Trimming took 5 bases from V and 0 from J, leaving 12 bases between them. Germline-derived CDR1 and CDR2 are MNHNY and SVGAGI (reference sequence). This CDR3 spans 15 amino acids. Written as DNA, the CDR3 is TGTGCCAGCAGTCGCCCGAGGGACAGCACAGATACGCAGTATTTT. Translated, it gives CASSRPRDSTDTQYF.

The chain uses TRBV4-1 and TRBJ2-2, with a tentative D call TRBD1 (6 bases). The CDR3 extends over 17 amino acids. Germline V lookup: CDR1 MGHRA, CDR2 YSYEKL. V gave up 3 bases and J gave up 4 bases, with 18 bases separating them. The CDR3 here is CASSQLFSGTTTGELFF. The CDR3 bases are TGCGCCAGCAGCCAGCTTTTTTCCGGGACAACCACCGGGGAGCTGTTTTTT.

V and J are TRBV2 and TRBJ2-7; D may correspond to TRBD1 or TRBD2 (5 bases each). Germline V gene data show CDR1 as SNHLY and CDR2 as FYNNEI. The CDR3 runs to 14 residues. Deletions cut 2 bases from V and 7 bases from J, with 15 bases between. CDR3 amino acids: CASSELAGTGEQYF. The CDR3 bases are TGTGCCAGCAGTGAATTGGCAGGGACGGGGGAGCAGTACTTC.

This clone was recorded once. The rearrangement uses TRBV5-4 and TRBJ2-2; 7 nucleotides match TRBD2. The CDR3 loop spans 12 amino acids. V trimming: 2 bases; J trimming: 8 bases; junction bases outside the gene matches: 0. Germline-derived CDR1 and CDR2 are SGHNT and YYREEE (reference sequence). CDR3 DNA: TGTGCCAGCAGCTTTAGCGGGGGGGAGCTGTTTTTT. Its translation: CASSFSGGELFF.

The rearrangement joins TRBV5-1 to TRBJ2-7, with D perhaps matching TRBD1 or TRBD2 (5 bases each). The CDR3 length is 15 residues. The germline V gene has CDR1 SGHRS and CDR2 YFSETQ. With 4 bases removed from V and 1 base from J, the gap between germline ends came to 15 bases. The CDR3 region is CASSDGTQGSYEQYF. The CDR3 coding sequence is TGCGCCAGCAGCGACGGGACGCAGGGATCCTACGAGCAGTACTTC.

This chain uses TRBV20-1 with TRBJ2-1; D possibly corresponds to TRBD2 (5 bases). The CDR3 consists of 11 residues. The germline V gene has CDR1 DFQATT and CDR2 SNEGSKA (reference sequence). Trimming took 0 bases from V and 12 from J, leaving 9 bases between them. CDR3 amino acids: CSARERARQFF. For the CDR3, the DNA is TGCAGTGCTAGAGAGAGGGCCCGGCAGTTCTTC.

The rearrangement uses TRBV15 and TRBJ1-2; D ambiguous. This CDR3 comprises 13 residues. CDR1 is LNHNV and CDR2 is YYDKDF in the germline V gene (reference sequence). V lost 0 bases and J lost 9, with 11 bases in between. CDR3 protein: CATSRDTSGRYTF. The CDR3 bases are TGTGCCACCAGCAGAGACACGTCGGGCCGCTACACCTTC.